These 24 T cell receptor beta chains were sequenced from one sample in a study of cytomegalovirus exposure and HLA in healthy donors. This table comes from immunoSEQ multiplex PCR, and its TCRdb copy is limited to in-frame clones, with some not included. The data hold approximately 98,000 clones, with approximately 94% observed a single time. Sequencing input: PBMCs. Every receptor here comes from a woman aged 18-29 years in good health and CMV-seronegative.

The chain joins TRBV6-1 to TRBJ1-2, with D maybe TRBD1 (5 bases). Germline V gene data show CDR1 as MNHNS and CDR2 as SASEGT. The CDR3 is 14 residues long. With 2 bases removed from V and 4 bases from J, the gap between germline ends came to 11 bases. CDR3: CASSEQGPSYGYTF. The DNA of the CDR3 is TGTGCCAGCAGTGAACAGGGTCCCTCCTATGGCTACACCTTC.

This rearrangement joins TRBV7-6 to TRBJ2-3; 7 bases are shared with TRBD1. The V segment lost 2 bases and the J segment 2 bases; nucleotides outside the gene matches: 4. CDR1 and CDR2 (germline): SGHVS, FNYEAQ. CDR3 size: 15 residues. In DNA, the CDR3 is TGTGCCAGCAGCTTAAACAGGGGCGACACAGATACGCAGTATTTT. Its protein is CASSLNRGDTDTQYF.

CDR3 nucleotide sequence: TGTGCCAGCAGCATAGCCGGAGGGAGCACTGAAGCTTTCTTT. This gives the protein CASSIAGGSTEAFF. V gene TRBV7-3 combines with J gene TRBJ1-1; D unresolved. V dropped 5 bases and J dropped 4 bases, with 14 bases sitting between them. Germline V CDR1 and CDR2: SGHTA, FQGTGA. This CDR3 region has 14 residues.

The chain couples TRBV25-1 to TRBJ1-6, with a weak D call TRBD1 (6 bases). The CDR3 has 14 residues. Germline CDR1 reads MGHDK; CDR2 reads SYGVNS. Trimming cost V 6 bases and J 6 bases, with 12 bases left between them. The CDR3 sequence: CASSGQSRNSPLHF. CDR3 DNA: TGTGCCAGCAGCGGACAGTCTCGTAATTCACCCCTCCACTTT.

The chain couples TRBV5-6 to TRBJ2-2; no definite D call. V lost 0 bases and J lost 4, with 7 bases in between. The CDR3 extends over 14 amino acids. The germline V gene encodes CDR1 SGHDT and CDR2 YYEEEE. CDR3 in DNA: TGTGCCAGCAGCTTGGACAGCCCCACCGGGGAGCTGTTTTTT. This codes for CASSLDSPTGELFF.

V usage is TRBV28 and J usage is TRBJ1-5, with D perhaps matching TRBD1 (6 bases). The CDR3 totals 17 residues. Germline CDR1 and CDR2: MDHEN and SYDVKM. V was trimmed by 6 bases and J by 3 bases, leaving 21 bases between them. Written as DNA, the CDR3 is TGTGCCAGCAGAGCGGTTGAAGTACAGGGCTACAATCAGCCCCAGCATTTT. Translating gives CASRAVEVQGYNQPQHF.

The rearrangement joins TRBV15 to TRBJ1-5; D is perhaps TRBD1 (6 bases). Between the trimmed V and J ends, which lost 4 bases and 1 base, there was a span of 11 bases. The germline gives CDR1 LNHNV, CDR2 YYDKDF (reference sequence). The CDR3 runs 15 residues. The CDR3 region is CATSTRGASNQPQHF. The CDR3 nucleotides are TGTGCCACCAGCACCCGGGGGGCGAGCAATCAGCCCCAGCATTTT.

V and J are TRBV7-8 and TRBJ2-2, with TRBD2 matching over 7 bases. The CDR3 has 17 amino acids. CDR1 is SGHVS and CDR2 is FQNEAQ in the germline V gene. V gave up 1 base and J gave up 0 bases; unmatched junction bases: 5. This CDR3 is CASSLGGGGANTGELFF. In nucleotides, the CDR3 is TGTGCCAGCAGCTTAGGTGGGGGGGGTGCGAACACCGGGGAGCTGTTTTTT.

The CDR3 bases are TGTGCCAGCTCACCAAGCCCCCCACCCACAGATACGCAGTATTTT. It is translated as CASSPSPPPTDTQYF. The gene calls are TRBV18 and TRBJ2-3; no definite D call. This CDR3 spans 15 amino acids. The germline V and J ends were trimmed by 2 bases and 2 bases, with 11 bases remaining between them. Germline loops: CDR1 KGHSH, CDR2 LQKENI.

The rearrangement uses TRBV7-2 and TRBJ2-5; 16 bases map to TRBD2. The junction had 1 base not matched to a gene; V was cut back by 4 bases and J by 5 bases. Germline CDR1 SGHTA, CDR2 FQGNSA. The CDR3 sequence is 15 residues long. The CDR3 nucleotides read TGTGCCAGCAGCTCGGGACTAGCGGGGGGGGAGACCCAGTACTTC. This translates into CASSSGLAGGETQYF.

The count of this clone is one. The gene calls are TRBV6-5 and TRBJ2-3, with D possibly being TRBD1 (5 bases). The germline V and J ends were trimmed by 2 bases and 5 bases, with 11 bases remaining between them. Germline V gives CDR1 MNHEY, CDR2 SVGAGI. This CDR3 contains 14 residues. This CDR3 reads CASSYRTSVDTQYF. The CDR3 DNA reads TGTGCCAGCAGTTACCGGACAAGTGTAGATACGCAGTATTTT.

This chain joins TRBV28 and TRBJ1-5, with unresolved D. The CDR3 contains 13 residues. Trimming stripped 8 bases from V and 6 bases from J, with 14 bases between. Germline CDR1 reads MDHEN; CDR2 reads SYDVKM. This chain's CDR3 is CASDTLPRQPQHF. In nucleotides, the CDR3 is TGTGCCAGCGACACCCTTCCGCGTCAGCCCCAGCATTTT.

The chain couples TRBV7-6 to TRBJ2-5; no clear D gene. Trimming took 6 bases from V and 0 from J, leaving 14 bases between them. This CDR3 is 15 amino acids long. In germline, CDR1 is SGHVS, CDR2 FNYEAQ. The CDR3 protein is CASRSGAAYQETQYF. The CDR3 nucleotides read TGTGCCAGCAGGTCCGGAGCAGCGTACCAAGAGACCCAGTACTTC.

The V call is TRBV7-2, the J call TRBJ2-1; 8 bases align to TRBD2. CDR1 is SGHTA, CDR2 FQGNSA, per germline. The CDR3 sequence is 16 residues long. V shed 1 base, J shed 4 bases, and the junction held 6 bases outside the gene matches. DNA of the CDR3: TGTGCCAGCAGCTTAGACTCATCGGGGGGGTACAATGAGCAGTTCTTC. It yields the protein CASSLDSSGGYNEQFF.

The chain has TRBV2 and TRBJ2-3; 10 bases align to TRBD2. The trim removed 5 bases at V and 0 bases at J, leaving 2 bases unmatched. Germline V lookup: CDR1 SNHLY, CDR2 FYNNEI. This CDR3 contains 15 residues. CDR3 residues: CASSPSGGSTDTQYF. DNA for the CDR3: TGTGCCAGCAGTCCTAGCGGGGGCAGCACAGATACGCAGTATTTT.

A single count supports this clone. The chain joins TRBV19 to TRBJ1-2; D is unclear. Germline assignment: CDR1 LNHDA and CDR2 SQIVND (reference sequence). V dropped 5 bases and J dropped 3 bases, with 16 bases sitting between them. This CDR3 is 15 amino acids long. CDR3 bases: TGTGCCAGTAGTCTAGTTCCGGGCGGGGACTATGGCTACACCTTC. It specifies CASSLVPGGDYGYTF.

The chain uses TRBV18 and TRBJ1-2, with 7 bases matching TRBD1. In germline, CDR1 is KGHSH, CDR2 LQKENI. Trimming removed 3 bases from V and 3 bases from J; junction bases left unmatched: 7. This CDR3 comprises 15 residues. Here the CDR3 DNA reads TGTGCCAGCTCACCCCAACAGGGGTGGCACTATGGCTACACCTTC. Its translation: CASSPQQGWHYGYTF. Based on the CDR3 plus reference TRBV18 and TRBJ1-2, the full variable domain is NAGVMQNPRHLVRRRGQEARLRCSPMKGHSHVYWYRQLPEEGLKFMVYLQKENIIDESGMPKERFSAEFPKEGPSILRIQQVVRGDSAAYFCASSPQQGWHYGYTFGSGTRLTVV.

CDR3 nucleotide sequence: TGTGCCAGCAGCTTAGTACCCCTCGGACAGACAATAAAAGCTTTCTTT. It encodes CASSLVPLGQTIKAFF. This rearrangement joins TRBV11-2 to TRBJ1-1; a possible D gene is TRBD1 (6 bases). The CDR3 consists of 16 residues. Germline V gene lookup returns CDR1 SGHAT and CDR2 FQNNGV. The V and J ends lost 1 base and 9 bases respectively, with 21 bases between them.

The chain links TRBV7-2 to TRBJ1-2; a possible D gene is TRBD1 (5 bases). Germline values: CDR1 SGHTA, CDR2 FQGNSA. With 2 bases removed from V and 0 bases from J, the gap between germline ends came to 13 bases. This CDR3 is built from 16 residues. CDR3 in amino acids: CASSLMAGFANYGYTF. For the CDR3, the DNA is TGTGCCAGCAGCTTAATGGCAGGGTTTGCTAACTATGGCTACACCTTC.

The V gene is TRBV19, the J gene TRBJ1-5; 8 nucleotides match TRBD1. The CDR3 has 18 residues. J was trimmed by 0 bases and V by 0 bases; bases with no gene match: 7. CDR1 and CDR2 (germline): LNHDA, SQIVND (reference sequence). CDR3 bases: TGTGCCAGTAGTATAGATAAGGTTCAGGGGGCTAGCAATCAGCCCCAGCATTTT. This codes for CASSIDKVQGASNQPQHF.

The V call is TRBV30, the J call TRBJ2-5; 7 bases agree with TRBD1. Germline-derived CDR1 and CDR2 are GTSNPN and SVGIG (reference sequence). The CDR3 sequence is 12 residues long. Here the CDR3 reads CALWDSQETQYF. CDR3 coding DNA: TGTGCTCTCTGGGACAGTCAAGAGACCCAGTACTTC.

This chain uses TRBV2 with TRBJ2-1; 13 nucleotides line up with TRBD2. Per germline, CDR1 SNHLY and CDR2 FYNNEI. The CDR3 runs 15 residues. J lost 4 bases, V lost 6 bases, and 3 bases had no gene match. CDR3 coding DNA: TGTGCCAGCAGGGAGACTAGCGGGGGGTACAATGAGCAGTTCTTC. This translates into CASRETSGGYNEQFF.

A single count supports this clone. At one end the junction does not follow the germline gene, possibly because of a read error. The chain couples TRBV15 to TRBJ2-7; 7 bases map to TRBD2. Germline V gives CDR1 LNHNV, CDR2 YYDKDF (reference sequence). This CDR3 contains 13 residues. CDR3 in DNA: TGTGCCACCAGCAGAGATCTAGCAGGGAGGGTGAACTTC. Encoded protein: CATSRDLAGRVNF. The entire variable domain, with the rest obtained from reference TRBV15 and TRBJ2-7, is as follows: DAMVIQNPRYQVTQFGKPVTLSCSQTLNHNVMYWYQQKSSQAPKLLFHYYDKDFNNEADTPDNFQSRRPNTSFCFLDIRSPGLGDTAMYLCATSRDLAGRVNFGPGTRLTVT.

The chain links TRBV28 to TRBJ1-2, with 7 bases matching TRBD1. Germline values: CDR1 MDHEN, CDR2 SYDVKM. This CDR3 is 15 amino acids long. V was pared by 7 bases and J by 7 bases, with 15 bases of the junction left unmatched. CDR3 sequence: CASNQRQGSNVGYTF. The CDR3 bases are TGTGCCAGCAACCAGAGACAGGGATCAAACGTTGGCTACACCTTC.